This T cell receptor (beta chain) stems from a study of shared clonotypes between healthy human individuals. Looking at the study overall: CD4 naive and memory got three plates each, CD8 naive two, CD8 memory one.

Remarks on this clone: Antigen specificity is unknown.

This CDR3 comprises 15 residues. Trimming cost V 7 bases and J 4 bases, with 17 bases left between them. Germline CDR1 MDHEN, CDR2 SYDVKM. CD45RO negativity and positive selection for CCR7 defined naive CD8 cells, a population that excluded terminally differentiated effector memory CD45RA+ cells. Assay: immunoSEQ multiplex PCR; the TCRdb copy retains only in-frame clones and omits some. The sample yields approximately 2,200,000 clones, more than 85% seen once. The study, taken as a whole, reports: Naive CD4 clonotypes overlapped across a handful of donors at about 5.2%.

Source material: naive CD8+ T cells from PBMCs. The chain combines TRBV28 with TRBJ1-3; perhaps TRBD1 as D (5 bases). The TCR was taken from a man aged 18 to 35 in good health. Some clones in this sample may be carry-over from other donors' samples. The CDR3 sequence is CASTPDRKKGNTIYF. The DNA for the CDR3 is TGTGCCAGCACTCCCGACAGAAAGAAGGGAAACACCATATATTTT.